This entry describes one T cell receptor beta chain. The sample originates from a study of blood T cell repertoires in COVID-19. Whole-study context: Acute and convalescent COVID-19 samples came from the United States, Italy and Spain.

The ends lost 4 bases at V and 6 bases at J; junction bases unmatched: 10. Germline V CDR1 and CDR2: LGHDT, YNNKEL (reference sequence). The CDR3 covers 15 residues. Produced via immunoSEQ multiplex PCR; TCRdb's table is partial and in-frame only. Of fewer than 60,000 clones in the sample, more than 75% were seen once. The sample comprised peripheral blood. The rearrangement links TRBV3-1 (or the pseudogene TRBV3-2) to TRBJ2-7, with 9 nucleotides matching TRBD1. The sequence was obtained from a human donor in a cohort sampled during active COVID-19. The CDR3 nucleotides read TGTGCCAGCAGCCCCTGGATCGGACAGGGGCCCGAGCAGTACTTC. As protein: CASSPWIGQGPEQYF.